This record covers a single T cell receptor beta chain. It has no known antigen specificity. Base qualities are not provided; no much larger clone lies one nucleotide away. This sample was taken from a study of shared clonotypes between healthy human individuals (TCRdb year 2020). Background for the entire study: A few men and a couple of women, aged 18 to 49 years, made up the cohort. For each donor, CD4 naive and CD4 memory were each given three plates, CD8 naive was given two plates, and CD8 memory was given one plate. Blood TCR repertoires of about five healthy adults were deeply sequenced to estimate repertoire size and the extent of clonotype sharing between individuals. To increase sequencing depth and limit assay-specific biases, different laboratories used diverse techniques to prepare libraries and sequence TCR repertoires. Between about 0.8 and 8.9 billion PBMCs per donor were obtained by leukapheresis.

From its cysteine to its phenylalanine, the CDR3 spans 14 amino acids. Only the CDR3 portion is preserved as DNA: 42 bases, with reading frame beginning at the first base. The V end loses 3 bases and the J end loses 0 bases, and a stretch of 10 bases separates them. CDR1 and CDR2 were assigned from the germline V gene as SGHRS and YFSETQ. TCR CDR3 regions were amplified from genomic DNA by multiplex PCR using the deep immunoSEQ assay. Extracted genomic DNA from each cell subset was spread evenly across all wells of several immunoSEQ 96-well plates, with each plate serving as a replicate. For sorted subsets, about 0.2 ug genomic DNA, equal to about 30,000 T cell genomes, was loaded into each replicate PCR. Purified libraries were quantified with a Qubit 3.0 fluorometer, sized on a Bioanalyzer 2100, and re-quantified with the KAPA Library Quantification kit. Every immunoSEQ 96-well plate was sequenced on a separate single-read 150-cycle Illumina NextSeq 550 flow cell. The source study handled its data this way. Because only junctional sequences without quality scores were contained in the immunoSEQ output, filtering matching that applied to full-length reads could not be performed. Sequences were annotated with PyIR, a Python wrapper for IgBLAST v1.9, using IMGT germline references to assign V/J genes and CDR3. Reads were removed for weak V/J assignments (E-value above 1e-6), missing CDR3, stop codons, out-of-frame junctions, or ambiguous translated residues. V3J clonotypes were defined by identical inferred V gene, J gene, and CDR3 amino acid sequence. The percentage overlap between two repertoires was calculated by dividing the number of shared unique clonotypes by the size of the smaller repertoire. RTK rarefaction, the Chao1 estimator, and Recon v2.1 estimates of unobserved clonotypes were used to assess repertoire richness. For all TCRbeta clonotypes obtained by the gDNA method from a handful of donors, generation probabilities were computed with OLGA. The clones in this table, taken by TCRdb from immuneACCESS, are in-frame only. Not every clone is retained; where verified, under half of the shortfall comes from an unresolved V gene, and the cause of the rest is unknown. That table furnishes V, J and clone size, whereas the DNA furnished D and trimming. This sample comprises around 550,000 clones, approximately 95% of them detected only once. The ten most abundant clones make up approximately 0.11% of the sample.

CD8 naive samples were obtained by positive selection for CCR7 among CD45RO-negative cells, yielding a CD45RA+CCR7+ population from which TemRA cells were excluded. Donors were healthy HIV-negative adults with no recently reported acute infections or vaccinations. Only Caucasian adults living in Nashville, Tennessee, USA were represented among the donors. Blood was obtained by leukapheresis, after which PBMCs were separated by Ficoll-Histopaque density gradient centrifugation and cryopreserved in liquid nitrogen vapor phase. Purity and quantity of every magnetically sorted T cell population were checked by analytical flow cytometry. Each sorted fraction had its genomic DNA isolated and then quantified by UV absorbance on a Nanodrop 2000c. Overall study results and their limits: Pairwise subsampling led to the expectation that sequencing depth would affect the degree of clonotype sharing among donors. Across several donors, 5% to 6% of naive CD4, roughly 3.4% of naive CD8, 2% to 2.5% of memory CD4, and over 0.35% of memory CD8 clonotypes were shared. Larger estimated clonotype richness was generally found for naive subsets than for memory subsets. The small number of donors limited the genetic and exposure-history diversity represented. Sampling was restricted to blood, and TCR repertoires in tissues likely differ from the TCR repertoires found in blood. Even with the large sequencing depth, rarefaction of the sorted-subset datasets indicated that sequencing was incomplete. Compared with non-shared clonotypes, clonotypes shared by all four sorted-subset donors had higher generation probabilities.

In this chain, TRBV5-1 is recombined with TRBJ2-7; perhaps TRBD1 is the D gene, with 7 bases matching. The source of this sequence is a woman aged 25 to 39 in good health. Sequencing was done on a sample of naive CD8+ T cells sorted from blood. Explained via the paper, the cell subset or site label denotes: CD45RA+CCR7+. The DNA reads as follows: TGCGCCAGCAGCTGGGGGGACAGCTCCTACGAGCAGTACTTC. It is translated as CASSWGDSSYEQYF.